This T cell receptor beta chain was sequenced during a study of shared clonotypes between healthy human individuals. V gave up 0 bases and J gave up 3 bases, with 12 bases separating them. The CDR3 spans 16 residues. In germline, CDR1 is SNHLY, CDR2 FYNNEI. Positive CCR7 selection of CD45RO-negative cells yielded the naive CD8 cells, and terminally differentiated effector memory CD45RA+ cells were excluded. Only in-frame clones appear in the TCRdb table, and some are missing; sequencing was by immunoSEQ multiplex PCR. The repertoire holds about 800,000 clones, with about 96% as singletons. The source material was naive CD8+ T cells sorted from blood. This TCR derives from a man aged 25-40 years in good health. The chain joins TRBV2 to TRBJ1-5; D not certain. CDR3: CASSEAAPPPNQPQHF. CDR3 nucleotide sequence: TGTGCCAGCAGTGAAGCGGCACCCCCACCCAATCAGCCCCAGCATTTT.